This TCR beta chain was sequenced in a study of blood T cells in healthy people across ages. Only a few counts were recorded for this clonotype. No antigen is known for it. PCR was performed a second time for about 6 to 11 cycles using a sample-barcoded 5' primer and a J-beta primer mix. No fewer than 3 million CDR3-containing paired-end reads came from each sample. One entry per CDR3 protein, called by TCRdb with MiXCR from the 5' RACE reads. The sample records 900,000 to 950,000 distinct CDR3 sequences, 25% to 35% being singletons. Study results and caveats: Compared with aged donors, long-lived donors showed fewer expanded clones, suggesting selection.

V shed 4 bases, J shed 6 bases, and the junction held 6 bases outside the gene matches. The CDR3 totals 14 residues. Germline loops: CDR1 SEHNR, CDR2 FQNEAQ (reference sequence). Separately, the same data were catalogued under a study of T cells of mothers and their children.

The chain recombines TRBV7-9 with TRBJ2-3; 8 bases align to TRBD1. Material: blood. The clonotype comes from a middle-aged woman in good health. Here the CDR3 DNA reads TGTGCCAGCAGCTGGGGGCAGGGGGCCGATACGCAGTATTTT. It specifies CASSWGQGADTQYF. Drawing the rest from reference TRBV7-9 and TRBJ2-3, the complete variable domain is DTGVSQNPRHKITKRGQNVTFRCDPISEHNRLYWYRQTLGQGPEFLTYFQNEAQLEKSRLLSDRFSAERPKGSFSTLEIQRTEQGDSAMYLCASSWGQGADTQYFGPGTRLTVL.